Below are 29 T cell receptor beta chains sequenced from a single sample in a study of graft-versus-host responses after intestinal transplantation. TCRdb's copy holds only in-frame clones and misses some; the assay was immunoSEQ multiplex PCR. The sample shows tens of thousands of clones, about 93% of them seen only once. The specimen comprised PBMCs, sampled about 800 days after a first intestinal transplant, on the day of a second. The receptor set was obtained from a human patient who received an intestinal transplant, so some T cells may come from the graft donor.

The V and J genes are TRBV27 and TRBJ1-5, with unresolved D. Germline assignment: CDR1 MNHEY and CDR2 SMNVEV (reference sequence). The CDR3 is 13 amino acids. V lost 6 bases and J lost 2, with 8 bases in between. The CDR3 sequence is CASRTRGNQPQHF. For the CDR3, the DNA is TGTGCCAGCAGGACGAGGGGCAATCAGCCCCAGCATTTT.

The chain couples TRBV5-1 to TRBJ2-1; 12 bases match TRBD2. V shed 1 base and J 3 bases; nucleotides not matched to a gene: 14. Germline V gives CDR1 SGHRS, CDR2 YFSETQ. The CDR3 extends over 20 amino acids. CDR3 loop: CASSLPWRETSGGHYNEQFF. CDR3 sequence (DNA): TGCGCCAGCAGCTTGCCGTGGCGGGAGACTAGCGGGGGTCACTACAATGAGCAGTTCTTC.

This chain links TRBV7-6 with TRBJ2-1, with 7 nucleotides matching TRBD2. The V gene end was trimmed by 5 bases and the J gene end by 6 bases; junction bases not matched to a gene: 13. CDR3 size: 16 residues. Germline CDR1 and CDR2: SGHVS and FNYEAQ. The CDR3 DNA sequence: TGTGCCAGCAGCACGGCTGTCGCAGCGGGAAGCAATGAGCAGTTCTTC. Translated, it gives CASSTAVAAGSNEQFF.

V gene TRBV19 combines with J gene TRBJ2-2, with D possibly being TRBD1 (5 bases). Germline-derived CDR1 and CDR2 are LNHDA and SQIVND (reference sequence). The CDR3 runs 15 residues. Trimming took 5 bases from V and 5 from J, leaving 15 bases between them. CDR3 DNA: TGTGCCAGTAGTTCGACAGCGAGCGAGACCGGGGAGCTGTTTTTT. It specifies CASSSTASETGELFF.

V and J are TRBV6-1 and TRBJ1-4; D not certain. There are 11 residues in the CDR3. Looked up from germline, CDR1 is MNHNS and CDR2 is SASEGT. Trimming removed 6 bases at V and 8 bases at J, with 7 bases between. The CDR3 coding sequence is TGTGCCAGCAGGAAAATCGAAAAACTGTTTTTT. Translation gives CASRKIEKLFF.

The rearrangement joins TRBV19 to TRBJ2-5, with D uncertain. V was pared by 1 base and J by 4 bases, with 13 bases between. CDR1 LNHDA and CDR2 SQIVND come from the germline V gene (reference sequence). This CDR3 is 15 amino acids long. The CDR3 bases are TGTGCCAGTAGTATAGGCCTCATTCGCCCAGAGACCCAGTACTTC. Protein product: CASSIGLIRPETQYF.

The CDR3 DNA reads as TGTGCCAGCAGCTCGTCAATACAGGGTGAAGCTTTCTTT. Its translation is CASSSSIQGEAFF. J is TRBJ1-1 and V is TRBV7-9, with a possible D match to TRBD1 (6 bases). Trimming cost V 4 bases and J 7 bases, with 13 bases left between them. The CDR3 contains 13 residues. The germline CDR1 and CDR2 sequences are SEHNR and FQNEAQ (reference sequence).

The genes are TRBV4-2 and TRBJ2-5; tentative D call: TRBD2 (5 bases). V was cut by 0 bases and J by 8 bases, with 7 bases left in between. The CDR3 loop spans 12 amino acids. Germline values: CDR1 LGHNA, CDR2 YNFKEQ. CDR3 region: CASSQDSGTQYF. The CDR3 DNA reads TGTGCCAGCAGCCAAGATTCGGGAACCCAGTACTTC.

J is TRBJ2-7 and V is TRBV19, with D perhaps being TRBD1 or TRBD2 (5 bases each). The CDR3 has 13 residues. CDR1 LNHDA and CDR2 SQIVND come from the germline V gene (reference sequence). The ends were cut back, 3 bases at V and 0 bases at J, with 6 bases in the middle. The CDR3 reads CASSMGTSYEQYF. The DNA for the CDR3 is TGTGCCAGTAGTATGGGGACCTCCTACGAGCAGTACTTC. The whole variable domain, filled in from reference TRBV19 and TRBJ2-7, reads DGGITQSPKYLFRKEGQNVTLSCEQNLNHDAMYWYRQDPGQGLRLIYYSQIVNDFQKGDIAEGYSVSREKKESFPLTVTSAQKNPTAFYLCASSMGTSYEQYFGPGTRLTVT.

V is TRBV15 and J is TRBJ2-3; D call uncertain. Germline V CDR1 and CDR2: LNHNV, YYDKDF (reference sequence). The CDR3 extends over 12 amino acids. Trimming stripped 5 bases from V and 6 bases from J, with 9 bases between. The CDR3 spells CATSPRGDTQYF. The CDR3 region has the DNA TGTGCCACCAGCCCTAGAGGTGATACGCAGTATTTT.

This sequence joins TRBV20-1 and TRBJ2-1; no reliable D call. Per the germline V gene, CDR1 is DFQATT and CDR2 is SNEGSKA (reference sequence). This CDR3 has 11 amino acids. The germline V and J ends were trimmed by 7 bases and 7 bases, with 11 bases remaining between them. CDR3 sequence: CSGTALNEQFF. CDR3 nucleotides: TGCAGTGGGACGGCCCTTAATGAGCAGTTCTTC.

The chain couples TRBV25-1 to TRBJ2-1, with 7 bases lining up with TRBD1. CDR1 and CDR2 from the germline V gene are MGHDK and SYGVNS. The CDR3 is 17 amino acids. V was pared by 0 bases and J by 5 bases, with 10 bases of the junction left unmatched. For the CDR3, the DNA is TGTGCCAGCAGTGAATATTTAGTTGGGGACAGAGACAATGAGCAGTTCTTC. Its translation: CASSEYLVGDRDNEQFF.

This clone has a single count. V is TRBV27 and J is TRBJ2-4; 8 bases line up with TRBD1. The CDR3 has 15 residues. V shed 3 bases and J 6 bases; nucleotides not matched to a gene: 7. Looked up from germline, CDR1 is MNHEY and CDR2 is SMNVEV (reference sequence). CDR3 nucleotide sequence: TGTGCCAGCAGTTTGTTGGGGACAGGAATAAACATTCAGTACTTC. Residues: CASSLLGTGINIQYF.

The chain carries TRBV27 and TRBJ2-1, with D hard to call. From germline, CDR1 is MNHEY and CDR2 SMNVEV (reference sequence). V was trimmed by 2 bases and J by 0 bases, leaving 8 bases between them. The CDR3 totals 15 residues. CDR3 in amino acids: CASSLGVGSYNEQFF. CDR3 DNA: TGTGCCAGCAGTTTAGGCGTTGGCTCCTACAATGAGCAGTTCTTC.

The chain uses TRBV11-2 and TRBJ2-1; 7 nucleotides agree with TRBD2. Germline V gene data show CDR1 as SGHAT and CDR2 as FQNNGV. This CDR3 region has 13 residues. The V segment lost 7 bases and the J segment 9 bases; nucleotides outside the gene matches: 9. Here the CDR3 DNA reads TGTGCCAGCATCCCCCGCGGGGGTCTTGAGCAGTTCTTC. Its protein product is CASIPRGGLEQFF.

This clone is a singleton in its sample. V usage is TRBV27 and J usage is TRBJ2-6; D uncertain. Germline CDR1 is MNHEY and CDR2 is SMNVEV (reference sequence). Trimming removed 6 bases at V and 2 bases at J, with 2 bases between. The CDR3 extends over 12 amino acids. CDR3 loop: CASRTGANVLTF. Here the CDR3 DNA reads TGTGCCAGCAGGACTGGGGCCAACGTCCTGACTTTC.

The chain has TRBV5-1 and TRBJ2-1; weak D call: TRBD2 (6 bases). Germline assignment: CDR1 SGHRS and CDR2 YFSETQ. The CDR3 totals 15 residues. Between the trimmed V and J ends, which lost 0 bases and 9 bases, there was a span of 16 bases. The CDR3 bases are TGCGCCAGCAGCTTGGTCCTAGCGCCTTCCAGTGAGCAGTTCTTC. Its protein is CASSLVLAPSSEQFF.

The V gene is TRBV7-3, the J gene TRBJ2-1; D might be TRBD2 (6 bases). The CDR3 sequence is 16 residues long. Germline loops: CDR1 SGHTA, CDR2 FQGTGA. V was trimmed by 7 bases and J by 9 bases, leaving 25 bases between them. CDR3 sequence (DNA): TGTGCCAGCACCGTAAGGGGAGGCGGACTTAGCACTGAGCAGTTCTTC. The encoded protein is CASTVRGGGLSTEQFF.

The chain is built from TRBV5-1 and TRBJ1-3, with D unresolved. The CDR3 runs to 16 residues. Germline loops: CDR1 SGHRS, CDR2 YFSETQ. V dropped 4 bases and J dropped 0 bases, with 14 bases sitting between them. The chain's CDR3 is CASSRDGRTSGNTIYF. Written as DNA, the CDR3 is TGCGCCAGCAGCAGAGACGGACGGACCTCTGGAAACACCATATATTTT.

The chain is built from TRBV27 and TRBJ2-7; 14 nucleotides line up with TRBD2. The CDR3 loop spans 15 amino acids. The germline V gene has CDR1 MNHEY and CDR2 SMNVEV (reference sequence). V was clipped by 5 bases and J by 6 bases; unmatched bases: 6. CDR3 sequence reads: CASSLGTSGSREQYF. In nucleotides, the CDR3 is TGTGCCAGCAGTCTTGGGACTAGCGGGAGTCGCGAGCAGTACTTC.

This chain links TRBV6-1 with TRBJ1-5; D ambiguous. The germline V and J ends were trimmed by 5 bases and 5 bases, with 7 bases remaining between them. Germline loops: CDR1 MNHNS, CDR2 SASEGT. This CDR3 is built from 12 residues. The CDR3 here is CASSPHYQPQHF. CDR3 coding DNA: TGTGCCAGCAGTCCCCATTATCAGCCCCAGCATTTT.

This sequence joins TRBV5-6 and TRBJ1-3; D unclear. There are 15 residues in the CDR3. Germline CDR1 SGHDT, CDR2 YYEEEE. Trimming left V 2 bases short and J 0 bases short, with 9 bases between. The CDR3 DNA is TGTGCCAGCAGCTTTTGGCAGACCTCTGGAAACACCATATATTTT. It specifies CASSFWQTSGNTIYF.

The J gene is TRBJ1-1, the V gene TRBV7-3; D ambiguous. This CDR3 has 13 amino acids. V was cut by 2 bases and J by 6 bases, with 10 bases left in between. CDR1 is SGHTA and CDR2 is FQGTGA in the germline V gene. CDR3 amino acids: CASSLWGRPEAFF. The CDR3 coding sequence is TGTGCCAGCAGCTTATGGGGTCGCCCTGAAGCTTTCTTT.

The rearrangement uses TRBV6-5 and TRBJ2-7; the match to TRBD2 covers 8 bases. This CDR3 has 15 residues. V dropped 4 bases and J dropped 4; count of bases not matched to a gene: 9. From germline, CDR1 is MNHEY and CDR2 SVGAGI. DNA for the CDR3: TGTGCCAGCAGTTCCAGGACTAGCAGACTTTACGAGCAGTACTTC. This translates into CASSSRTSRLYEQYF.

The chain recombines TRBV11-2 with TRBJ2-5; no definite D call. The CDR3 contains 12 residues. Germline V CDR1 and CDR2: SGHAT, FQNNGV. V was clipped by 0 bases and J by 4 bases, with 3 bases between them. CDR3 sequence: CASSLDRETQYF. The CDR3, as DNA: TGTGCCAGCAGCTTAGATCGAGAGACCCAGTACTTC.

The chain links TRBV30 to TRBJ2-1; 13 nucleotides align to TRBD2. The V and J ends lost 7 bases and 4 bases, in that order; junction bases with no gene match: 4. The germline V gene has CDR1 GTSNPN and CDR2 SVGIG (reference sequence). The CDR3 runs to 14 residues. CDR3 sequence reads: CASLGLAGYNEQFF. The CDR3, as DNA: TGTGCCTCCTTGGGACTAGCGGGGTACAATGAGCAGTTCTTC.

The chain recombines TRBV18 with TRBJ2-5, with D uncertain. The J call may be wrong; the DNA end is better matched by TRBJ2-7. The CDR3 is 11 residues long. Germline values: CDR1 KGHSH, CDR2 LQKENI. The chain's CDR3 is CASSPAGEQYF. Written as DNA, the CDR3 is TGTGCCAGCTCACCTGCTGGCGAGCAGTACTTC.

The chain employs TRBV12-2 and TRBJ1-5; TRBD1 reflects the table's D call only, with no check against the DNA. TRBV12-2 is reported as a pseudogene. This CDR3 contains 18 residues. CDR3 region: CASRRPGQGLTLGQPQHF. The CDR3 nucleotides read TGTGCAAGTCGAAGACCGGGACAGGGTTTAACTTTGGGTCAGCCCCAGCATTTT.

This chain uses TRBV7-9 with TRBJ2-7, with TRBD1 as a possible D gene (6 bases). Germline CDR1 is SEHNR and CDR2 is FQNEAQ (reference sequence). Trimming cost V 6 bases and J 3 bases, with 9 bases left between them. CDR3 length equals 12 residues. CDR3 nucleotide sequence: TGTGCCAGCAGACCGGACAGCTACGAGCAGTACTTC. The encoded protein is CASRPDSYEQYF.